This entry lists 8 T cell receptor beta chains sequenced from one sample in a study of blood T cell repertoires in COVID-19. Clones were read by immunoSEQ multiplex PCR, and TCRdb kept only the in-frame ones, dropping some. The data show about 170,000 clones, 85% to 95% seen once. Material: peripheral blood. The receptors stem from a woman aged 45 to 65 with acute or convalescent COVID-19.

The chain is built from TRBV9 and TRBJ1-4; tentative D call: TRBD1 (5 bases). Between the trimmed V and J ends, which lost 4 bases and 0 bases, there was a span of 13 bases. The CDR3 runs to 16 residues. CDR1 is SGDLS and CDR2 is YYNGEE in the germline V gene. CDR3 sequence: CASSTSRGATNEKLFF. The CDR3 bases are TGTGCCAGCAGCACCAGCCGGGGGGCAACTAATGAAAAACTGTTTTTT.

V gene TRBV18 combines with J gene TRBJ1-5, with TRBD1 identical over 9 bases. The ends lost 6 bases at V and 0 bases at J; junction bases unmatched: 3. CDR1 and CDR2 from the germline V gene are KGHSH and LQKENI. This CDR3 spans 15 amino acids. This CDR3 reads CASSRDRVSNQPQHF. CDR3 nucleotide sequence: TGTGCCAGCTCCCGGGACAGGGTTAGCAATCAGCCCCAGCATTTT.

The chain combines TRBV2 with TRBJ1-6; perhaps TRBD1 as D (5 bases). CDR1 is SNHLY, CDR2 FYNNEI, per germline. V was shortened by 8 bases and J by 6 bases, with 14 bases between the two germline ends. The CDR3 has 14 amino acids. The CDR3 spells CASLSGGSNSPLHF. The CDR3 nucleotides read TGTGCCAGCTTATCCGGGGGGAGTAATTCACCCCTCCACTTT.

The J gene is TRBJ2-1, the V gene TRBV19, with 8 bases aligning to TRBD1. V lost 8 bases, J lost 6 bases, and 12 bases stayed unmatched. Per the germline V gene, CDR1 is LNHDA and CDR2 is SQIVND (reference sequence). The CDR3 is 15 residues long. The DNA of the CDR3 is TGTGCCAGTCGACCTCGGACAGGGTTGGGCAATGAGCAGTTCTTC. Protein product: CASRPRTGLGNEQFF.

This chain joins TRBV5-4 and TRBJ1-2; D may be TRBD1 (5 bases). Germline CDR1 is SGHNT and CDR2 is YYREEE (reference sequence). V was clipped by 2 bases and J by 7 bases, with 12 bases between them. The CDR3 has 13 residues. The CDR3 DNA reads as TGTGCCAGCAGCTTACCAGGGTTAGTTGGCTACACCTTC. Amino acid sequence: CASSLPGLVGYTF. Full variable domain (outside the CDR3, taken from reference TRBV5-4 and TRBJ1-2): ETGVTQSPTHLIKTRGQQVTLRCSSQSGHNTVSWYQQALGQGPQFIFQYYREEENGRGNFPPRFSGLQFPNYSSELNVNALELDDSALYLCASSLPGLVGYTFGSGTRLTVV.

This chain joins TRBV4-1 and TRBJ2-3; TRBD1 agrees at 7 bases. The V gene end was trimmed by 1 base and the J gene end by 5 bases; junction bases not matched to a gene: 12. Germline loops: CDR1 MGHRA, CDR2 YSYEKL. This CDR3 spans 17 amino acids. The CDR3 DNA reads TGCGCCAGCAGCCAAGTAGATACAGGGGATTACAGAGATACGCAGTATTTT. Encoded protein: CASSQVDTGDYRDTQYF.

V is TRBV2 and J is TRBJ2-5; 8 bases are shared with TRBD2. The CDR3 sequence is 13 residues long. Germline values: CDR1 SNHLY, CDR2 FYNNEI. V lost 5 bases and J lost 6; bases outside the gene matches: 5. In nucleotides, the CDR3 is TGTGCCAGCAGTCCCGCGGGGGGCCAGACCCAGTACTTC. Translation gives CASSPAGGQTQYF.

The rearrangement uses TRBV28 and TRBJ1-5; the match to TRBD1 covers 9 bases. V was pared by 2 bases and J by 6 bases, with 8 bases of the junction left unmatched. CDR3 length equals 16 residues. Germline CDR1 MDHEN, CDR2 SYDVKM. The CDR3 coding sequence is TGTGCCAGCAGTTTACCCCTGACAGGGGGGGGTCAGCCCCAGCATTTT. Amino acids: CASSLPLTGGGQPQHF. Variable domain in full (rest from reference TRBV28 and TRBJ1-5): DVKVTQSSRYLVKRTGEKVFLECVQDMDHENMFWYRQDPGLGLRLIYFSYDVKMKEKGDIPEGYSVSREKKERFSLILESASTNQTSMYLCASSLPLTGGGQPQHFGDGTRLSIL.